This T cell receptor (beta chain) was captured in a study of identical twins. Study-wide results and caveats: The study found excess low generation probability among twin-shared out-of-frame alpha sequences.

With respect to this clonotype: Its matching antigen is unknown.

Germline V gives CDR1 MDHEN, CDR2 SYDVKM. The V and J ends lost 2 bases and 2 bases, in that order; junction bases with no gene match: 10. This CDR3 region has 17 residues. TCRdb called the 5' RACE reads again in MiXCR, with one record for every CDR3 protein. Seen here are under 800,000 distinct CDR3 sequences, 21% observed once, and the top ten hold 4% to 5.5%. These data also formed part of another study, on T cells expressing NK-cell markers. That publication notes: Several experiments employed an anti-gamma-delta TCR antibody to confine sorting to alpha-beta TCR T cells. In several donors, dominant CD3+CD56+NKG2C+ clonotypes ranked among the top 10 CD8+ clonotypes.

The rearrangement uses TRBV28 and TRBJ2-7, with 9 nucleotides matching TRBD1. The source material was PBMCs. The TCR sequence derives from a woman aged 18-29 years in good health. In DNA, the CDR3 is TGTGCCAGCAGTTTACCCCGGACAGGGGTTCGGGCCTACGAGCAGTACTTC. It is translated as CASSLPRTGVRAYEQYF. Full variable domain (rest looked up from reference TRBV28 and TRBJ2-7): DVKVTQSSRYLVKRTGEKVFLECVQDMDHENMFWYRQDPGLGLRLIYFSYDVKMKEKGDIPEGYSVSREKKERFSLILESASTNQTSMYLCASSLPRTGVRAYEQYFGPGTRLTVT.